This T cell receptor beta chain was captured by sequencing in a study of blood T cell repertoires in COVID-19. This clone was observed a few times. The method was immunoSEQ multiplex PCR; TCRdb's version includes in-frame clones alone and lacks a portion of them. The sample yields more than 100,000 clones, roughly 88% seen once. The CDR3 consists of 15 residues. Germline assignment: CDR1 GTSNPN and CDR2 SVGIG (reference sequence). V dropped 4 bases and J dropped 2; count of bases not matched to a gene: 6. The chain couples TRBV30 to TRBJ2-2, with 8 bases identical to TRBD1. The sequenced sample was peripheral blood. The clonotype was recovered from a man aged 40-50 years with acute or convalescent COVID-19. Written as DNA, the CDR3 is TGTGCCTGGATTCGGACAGGGAGTAACACCGGGGAGCTGTTTTTT. It encodes CAWIRTGSNTGELFF.